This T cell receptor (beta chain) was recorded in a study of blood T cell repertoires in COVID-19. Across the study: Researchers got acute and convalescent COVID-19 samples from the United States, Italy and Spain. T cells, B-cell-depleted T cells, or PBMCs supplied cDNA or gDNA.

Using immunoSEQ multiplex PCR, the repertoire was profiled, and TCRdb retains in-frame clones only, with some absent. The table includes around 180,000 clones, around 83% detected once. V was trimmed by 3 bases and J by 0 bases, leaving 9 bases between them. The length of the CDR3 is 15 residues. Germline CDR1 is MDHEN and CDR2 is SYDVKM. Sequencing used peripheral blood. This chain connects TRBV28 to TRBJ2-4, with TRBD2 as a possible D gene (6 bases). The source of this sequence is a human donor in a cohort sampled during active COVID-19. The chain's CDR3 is CASSLQGLAKNIQYF. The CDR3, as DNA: TGTGCCAGCAGTTTGCAGGGACTAGCCAAAAACATTCAGTACTTC.